Presented here are 13 T cell receptor beta chains from one specimen sequenced in a study of cytomegalovirus exposure and HLA in healthy donors. With 60 Vbeta and 13 Jbeta primers, the PCR was carried out. Here immunoSEQ multiplex PCR was the method, and the copy in TCRdb shows in-frame clones only, minus some. The sample lists roughly 200,000 clones; 80% to 85% were seen once. Material for sequencing was PBMCs. The receptors shown here come from a boy aged 2 to 10 in good health and CMV-seronegative.

The chain links TRBV4-2 to TRBJ2-1, with D maybe TRBD2 (5 bases). V was cut by 1 base and J by 2 bases, with 21 bases left in between. This CDR3 contains 19 residues. CDR1 is LGHNA, CDR2 YNFKEQ, per germline. The CDR3 sequence is CASSQGVAWEHVAYNEQFF. The CDR3 DNA follows: TGTGCCAGCAGCCAAGGGGTAGCCTGGGAGCATGTCGCCTACAATGAGCAGTTCTTC.

This clone was seen a handful of times. This chain uses TRBV6-6 with TRBJ1-1; D unclear. Germline CDR1 MNHNY, CDR2 SVGAGI (reference sequence). Trimming took off 0 bases at V and 0 bases at J, with 11 bases between the two ends. The length of the CDR3 is 16 residues. The DNA of the CDR3 is TGTGCCAGCAGTTACTCCCAGGTCCCCCTGAACACTGAAGCTTTCTTT. Encoded protein: CASSYSQVPLNTEAFF.

CDR3 sequence: CASSRGGASGLYEQYF. CDR3 DNA sequence: TGTGCCAGCAGCCGGGGCGGAGCTAGTGGACTATACGAGCAGTACTTC. V is TRBV7-9 and J is TRBJ2-7; a possible D gene is TRBD2 (6 bases). Trimming left V 5 bases short and J 4 bases short, with 21 bases between. This CDR3 is built from 16 residues. In germline, CDR1 is SEHNR, CDR2 FQNEAQ (reference sequence).

The chain joins TRBV5-1 to TRBJ2-2; 8 nucleotides align to TRBD2. From germline, CDR1 is SGHRS and CDR2 YFSETQ. The trim removed 0 bases at V and 5 bases at J, leaving 6 bases unmatched. This CDR3 is built from 16 residues. CDR3 DNA sequence: TGCGCCAGCAGCTTGGTGGCTAGCGGGTTAACCGGGGAGCTGTTTTTT. It translates to CASSLVASGLTGELFF.

The chain employs TRBV7-2 and TRBJ2-7, with 7 bases that match TRBD1. V was pared by 0 bases and J by 5 bases, with 7 bases of the junction left unmatched. The length of the CDR3 is 15 residues. In germline, CDR1 is SGHTA, CDR2 FQGNSA. The DNA of the CDR3 is TGTGCCAGCAGCTTAGCGACAGGGCAATACCACGAGCAGTACTTC. Translation gives CASSLATGQYHEQYF.

The chain is built from TRBV21-1 and TRBJ1-2; TRBD1, the table's D call, was not compared with the DNA. TRBV21-1 is designated a pseudogene. The CDR3 extends over 18 amino acids. CDR3 bases: TGTGCCAGCAGCAAAGTCTTGAGGTTTGTCAGGGGCCGGTATGGCTACACCTTC. Translated: CASSKVLRFVRGRYGYTF.

The chain has TRBV4-1 and TRBJ1-5; weak D call: TRBD1 (5 bases). Germline CDR1 and CDR2: MGHRA and YSYEKL. This CDR3 is built from 16 residues. V lost 0 bases and J lost 5, with 14 bases in between. The CDR3 bases are TGCGCCAGCAGCCAAGATGGCTTCAGGGTTGATCAGCCCCAGCATTTT. Translation gives CASSQDGFRVDQPQHF.

This clone was observed a single time. The chain carries TRBV7-3 and TRBJ2-2; 9 bases match TRBD1. V lost 2 bases and J lost 6; bases outside the gene matches: 7. There are 16 residues in the CDR3. The germline CDR1 and CDR2 sequences are SGHTA and FQGTGA. The CDR3 protein is CASSLGTGILAGELFF. DNA of the CDR3: TGTGCCAGCAGCTTAGGGACAGGGATTCTGGCCGGGGAGCTGTTTTTT.

The rearrangement joins TRBV18 to TRBJ2-5; 9 bases line up with TRBD2. The CDR3 spans 16 residues. The junction had 7 bases not matched to a gene; V was cut back by 3 bases and J by 2 bases. Germline loops: CDR1 KGHSH, CDR2 LQKENI. CDR3 in amino acids: CASSPTSGALQETQYF. CDR3 in DNA: TGTGCCAGCTCACCGACTAGCGGAGCCCTTCAAGAGACCCAGTACTTC.

Here the CDR3 reads CASGPGLADTGELFF. CDR3 DNA: TGTGCCAGCGGGCCGGGACTAGCGGACACCGGGGAGCTGTTTTTT. V and J are TRBV2 and TRBJ2-2; the match to TRBD2 covers 11 bases. The ends lost 8 bases at V and 3 bases at J; junction bases unmatched: 5. Germline lookup yields CDR1 SNHLY and CDR2 FYNNEI. The CDR3 loop spans 15 amino acids.

This clone was seen only once. The chain uses TRBV29-1 and TRBJ2-3; unclear D gene. V was clipped by 4 bases and J by 2 bases, with 7 bases between them. This CDR3 spans 12 amino acids. Germline V gene lookup returns CDR1 SQVTM and CDR2 ANQGSEA. For the CDR3, the DNA is TGCAGCGTTGTCCAGGACACAGATACGCAGTATTTT. This encodes CSVVQDTDTQYF.

The chain employs TRBV7-8 and TRBJ1-4; D not resolved. This CDR3 region has 15 residues. V was trimmed by 3 bases and J by 0 bases, leaving 8 bases between them. Germline V gene lookup returns CDR1 SGHVS and CDR2 FQNEAQ. CDR3 protein: CASSFRTATNEKLFF. Written as DNA, the CDR3 is TGTGCCAGCAGCTTTAGAACTGCAACTAATGAAAAACTGTTTTTT. Full variable domain (rest looked up from reference TRBV7-8 and TRBJ1-4): GAGVSQSPRYKVAKRGQDVALRCDPISGHVSLFWYQQALGQGPEFLTYFQNEAQLDKSGLPSDRFFAERPEGSVSTLKIQRTQQEDSAVYLCASSFRTATNEKLFFGSGTQLSVL.

About this clone itself: A read error may produce the germline difference seen at one junction end. The chain uses TRBV29-1 and TRBJ2-2, with D perhaps matching TRBD2 (6 bases). Per the germline V gene, CDR1 is SQVTM and CDR2 is ANQGSEA. CDR3 size: 14 residues. CDR3 in DNA: TGCAGCGTTGAGTTGATAGGAAACACCGGGGGGCTGTTTTTT. This translates into CSVELIGNTGGLFF.